The clone carrying this TCR beta chain came up a few times. The V segment lost 3 bases and the J segment 1 base; nucleotides outside the gene matches: 4. This CDR3 comprises 15 residues. Germline V gene lookup returns CDR1 MRHNA and CDR2 SNTAGT. These data are taken from a study of blood T cell repertoires in COVID-19. Study summary: Samples came from the United States, Italy and Spain, spanning acute and convalescent COVID-19.

Participants came from some 23 US areas, aged roughly 18 to 89 years. Participant-reported clinical history was the basis for cohort assignment. Authors' analysis steps: Reference gene primer amplification yielded estimated nucleated cell counts. Profiled with immunoSEQ multiplex PCR; TCRdb holds only in-frame clones, not every one. V and J calls and clone size are copied from that table; D and trimming were computed from the DNA. The data show approximately 300,000 clones, 70% to 90% seen once. The sample comprised PBMCs or T cells enriched from blood (not recorded which). This clonotype was sampled from a woman aged 25-40 years who had recovered from COVID-19. This chain joins TRBV6-4 and TRBJ2-7, with 9 bases identical to TRBD1. The CDR3, as DNA: TGTGCCAGCAGTGAAGGGACAGGGAGTTCCTACGAGCAGTACTTC. Amino acids: CASSEGTGSSYEQYF.